A single TCR beta chain is shown here with its context. This CDR3 has 15 residues. Per germline, CDR1 MRHNA and CDR2 SNTAGT. V was clipped by 4 bases and J by 1 base, with 11 bases between them. The data originate from a study of blood T cell repertoires in COVID-19. This table comes from immunoSEQ multiplex PCR, and its TCRdb copy is limited to in-frame clones, with some not included. The table lists approximately 250,000 clones, approximately 89% of them singletons. The sequencing input was peripheral blood. V gene TRBV6-4 combines with J gene TRBJ2-1, with D tentatively TRBD2 (6 bases). The TCR sequence derives from a man in his forties or fifties with active or convalescent COVID-19. CDR3 loop: CASSADYTSYNEQFF. For the CDR3, the DNA is TGTGCCAGCAGTGCGGACTACACATCCTACAATGAGCAGTTCTTC.